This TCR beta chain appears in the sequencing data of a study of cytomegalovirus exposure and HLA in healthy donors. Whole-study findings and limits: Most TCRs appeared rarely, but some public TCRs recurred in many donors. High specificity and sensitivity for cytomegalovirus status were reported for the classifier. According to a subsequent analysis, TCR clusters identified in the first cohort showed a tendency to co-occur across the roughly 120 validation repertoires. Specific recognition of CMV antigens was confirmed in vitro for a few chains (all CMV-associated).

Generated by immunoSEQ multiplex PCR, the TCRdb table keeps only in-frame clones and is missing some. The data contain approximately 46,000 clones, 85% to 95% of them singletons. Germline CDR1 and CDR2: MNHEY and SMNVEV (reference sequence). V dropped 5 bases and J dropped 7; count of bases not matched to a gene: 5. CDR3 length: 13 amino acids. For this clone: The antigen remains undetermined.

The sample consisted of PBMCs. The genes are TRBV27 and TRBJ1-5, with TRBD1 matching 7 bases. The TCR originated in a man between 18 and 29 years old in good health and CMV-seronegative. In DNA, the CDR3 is TGTGCCAGCAGTACCATGACAGGGCAGCCCCAGCATTTT. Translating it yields CASSTMTGQPQHF.